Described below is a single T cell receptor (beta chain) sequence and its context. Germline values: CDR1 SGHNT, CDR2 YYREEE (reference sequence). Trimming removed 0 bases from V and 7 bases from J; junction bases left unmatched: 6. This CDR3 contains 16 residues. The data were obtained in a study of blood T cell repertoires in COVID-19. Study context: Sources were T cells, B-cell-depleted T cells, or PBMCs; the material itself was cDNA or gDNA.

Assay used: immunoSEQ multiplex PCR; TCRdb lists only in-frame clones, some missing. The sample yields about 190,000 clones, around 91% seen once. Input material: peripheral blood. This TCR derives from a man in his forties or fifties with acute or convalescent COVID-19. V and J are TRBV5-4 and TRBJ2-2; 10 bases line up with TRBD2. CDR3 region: CASSLASGSGIGELFF. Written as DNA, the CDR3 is TGTGCCAGCAGCTTGGCTAGCGGGAGTGGTATCGGGGAGCTGTTTTTT. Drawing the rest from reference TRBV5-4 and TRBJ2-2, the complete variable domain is ETGVTQSPTHLIKTRGQQVTLRCSSQSGHNTVSWYQQALGQGPQFIFQYYREEENGRGNFPPRFSGLQFPNYSSELNVNALELDDSALYLCASSLASGSGIGELFFGEGSRLTVL.